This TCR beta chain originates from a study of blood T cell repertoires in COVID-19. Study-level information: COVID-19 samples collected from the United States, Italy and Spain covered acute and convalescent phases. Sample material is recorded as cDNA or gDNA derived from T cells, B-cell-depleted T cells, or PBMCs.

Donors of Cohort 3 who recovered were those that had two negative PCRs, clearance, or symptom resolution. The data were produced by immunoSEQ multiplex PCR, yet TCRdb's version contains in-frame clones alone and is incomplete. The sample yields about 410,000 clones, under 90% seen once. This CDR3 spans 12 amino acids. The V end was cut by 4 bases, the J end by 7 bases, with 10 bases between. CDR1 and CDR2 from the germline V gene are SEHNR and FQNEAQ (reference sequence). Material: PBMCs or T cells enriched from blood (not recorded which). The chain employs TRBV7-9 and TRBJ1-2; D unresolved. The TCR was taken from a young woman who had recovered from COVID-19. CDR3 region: CASSSPSSGYTF. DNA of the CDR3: TGTGCCAGCAGCTCGCCAAGCTCTGGCTACACCTTC.